The 13 T cell receptor beta chains given below trace back to one sample, sequenced in a study of shared clonotypes between healthy human individuals. Clones were read by immunoSEQ multiplex PCR, and TCRdb kept only the in-frame ones, dropping some. The data hold some 2 million clones, with about 95% observed a single time. The material sequenced was naive CD4+ T cells sorted from blood. Subset indicated: CD45RA+ positively selected. Receptors originate from a man aged 18 to 29 in good health.

This chain's CDR3 is CAWSYLYGYTF. CDR3 nucleotides: TGTGCCTGGAGTTACCTATATGGCTACACCTTC. The chain is built from TRBV30 and TRBJ1-2; D is ambiguous. Trimming removed 2 bases at V and 5 bases at J, with 6 bases between. The CDR3 runs to 11 residues. Germline CDR1 and CDR2: GTSNPN and SVGIG (reference sequence).

The chain combines TRBV30 with TRBJ2-1, with TRBD1 as a possible D gene (6 bases). The CDR3 consists of 12 residues. Trimming shortened V by 3 bases and J by 12 bases, and 15 bases separated the two germline ends. Germline CDR1 GTSNPN, CDR2 SVGIG (reference sequence). CDR3 region: CAWSQTGSGQFF. CDR3 sequence (DNA): TGTGCCTGGAGCCAAACAGGGTCGGGGCAGTTCTTC. Full variable domain (rest looked up from reference TRBV30 and TRBJ2-1): SQTIHQWPATLVQPVGSPLSLECTVEGTSNPNLYWYRQAAGRGLQLLFYSVGIGQISSEVPQNLSASRPQDRQFILSSKKLLLSDSGFYLCAWSQTGSGQFFGPGTRLTVL.

The chain is built from TRBV18 and TRBJ2-7; D possibly matches TRBD1 or TRBD2 (5 bases each). V lost 3 bases, J lost 2 bases, and 20 bases lay in between. This CDR3 spans 17 amino acids. Germline V gene data show CDR1 as KGHSH and CDR2 as LQKENI. CDR3 coding DNA: TGTGCCAGCTCACCTGGAACAGGACGAGGGGCCCCCTACGAGCAGTACTTC. Its protein is CASSPGTGRGAPYEQYF.

This chain uses TRBV28 with TRBJ2-2, with 13 positions matching TRBD2. Trimming removed 3 bases from V and 3 bases from J; junction bases left unmatched: 7. Germline V CDR1 and CDR2: MDHEN, SYDVKM. The CDR3 extends over 18 amino acids. CDR3 in DNA: TGTGCCAGCAGTTTTCCGGGACTAGCGGGGCAACACACCGGGGAGCTGTTTTTT. Translating it yields CASSFPGLAGQHTGELFF. The full variable domain, completed using reference TRBV28 and TRBJ2-2, is DVKVTQSSRYLVKRTGEKVFLECVQDMDHENMFWYRQDPGLGLRLIYFSYDVKMKEKGDIPEGYSVSREKKERFSLILESASTNQTSMYLCASSFPGLAGQHTGELFFGEGSRLTVL.

This chain uses TRBV5-1 with TRBJ2-5; 10 positions agree with TRBD2. Losses at the gene ends were 5 bases for V and 4 bases for J; bases not matched to a gene: 8. Germline V CDR1 and CDR2: SGHRS, YFSETQ. This CDR3 contains 15 residues. CDR3 sequence: CASRPLAGGRETQYF. CDR3 in DNA: TGCGCCAGCAGACCCTTAGCGGGGGGTAGAGAGACCCAGTACTTC.

The chain links TRBV7-9 to TRBJ1-3; no clear D gene. Trimming shortened V by 4 bases and J by 4 bases, and 14 bases separated the two germline ends. Germline lookup yields CDR1 SEHNR and CDR2 FQNEAQ (reference sequence). CDR3 size: 15 residues. The CDR3 protein is CASSSAQSPGNTIYF. CDR3 nucleotide sequence: TGTGCCAGCAGCTCAGCGCAGAGCCCGGGAAACACCATATATTTT.

This clone was recorded only once. J is TRBJ1-5 and V is TRBV27; 10 bases match TRBD1. Trimming removed 0 bases from V and 3 bases from J; junction bases left unmatched: 2. Germline V gene lookup returns CDR1 MNHEY and CDR2 SMNVEV (reference sequence). The CDR3 loop spans 16 amino acids. Here the CDR3 reads CASSLSGTGVNQPQHF. In DNA form, the CDR3 reads TGTGCCAGCAGTTTATCAGGGACAGGGGTCAATCAGCCCCAGCATTTT.

The chain recombines TRBV6-1 with TRBJ1-6; TRBD1 agrees at 8 bases. Germline-derived CDR1 and CDR2 are MNHNS and SASEGT. The CDR3 is 13 amino acids. The trim removed 6 bases at V and 9 bases at J, leaving 4 bases unmatched. CDR3 residues: CASRRQGSSPLHF. CDR3 coding DNA: TGTGCCAGCAGACGACAGGGGTCTTCACCCCTCCACTTT.

V is TRBV7-2 and J is TRBJ2-5; 10 positions agree with TRBD1. The ends lost 4 bases at V and 5 bases at J; junction bases unmatched: 10. Looked up from germline, CDR1 is SGHTA and CDR2 is FQGNSA. The length of the CDR3 is 16 residues. CDR3 loop: CASSYYRQGARETQYF. The CDR3 coding sequence is TGTGCCAGCAGCTACTACCGACAGGGGGCGCGTGAGACCCAGTACTTC.

The rearrangement uses TRBV11-3 and TRBJ1-3, with D unclear. The CDR3 sequence is 15 residues long. Germline V gene data show CDR1 as SGHNT and CDR2 as YENEEA. Trimming took 5 bases from V and 0 from J, leaving 11 bases between them. Here the CDR3 reads CASSRDGRSGNTIYF. CDR3 nucleotide sequence: TGTGCCAGCAGCCGCGACGGCCGCTCTGGAAACACCATATATTTT.

The V and J genes are TRBV19 and TRBJ2-5; D gene ambiguous. This CDR3 has 12 amino acids. Germline V gives CDR1 LNHDA, CDR2 SQIVND (reference sequence). Trimming took 7 bases from V and 4 from J, leaving 10 bases between them. DNA of the CDR3: TGTGCCAGTATGGGGAAGCGAGAGACCCAGTACTTC. Amino acids: CASMGKRETQYF.

The chain is built from TRBV20-1 and TRBJ1-5; D is ambiguous. V was cut by 6 bases and J by 10 bases, with 7 bases left in between. The CDR3 consists of 9 residues. The germline V gene encodes CDR1 DFQATT and CDR2 SNEGSKA (reference sequence). CDR3 nucleotides: TGCAGTGCGGTATCACCCCAGCATTTT. Its protein product is CSAVSPQHF.

About this clone itself: Other DNA sequences in this sample translate to the same CDR3. The chain has TRBV7-2 and TRBJ1-5, with D tentatively TRBD1 (6 bases). Trimming took 1 base from V and 0 from J, leaving 13 bases between them. The CDR3 consists of 17 residues. Per germline, CDR1 SGHTA and CDR2 FQGNSA. The CDR3 sequence: CASSLVGGRYSNQPQHF. In DNA, the CDR3 is TGTGCCAGCAGCTTAGTAGGGGGGCGGTATAGCAATCAGCCCCAGCATTTT.